A selection of T cell receptor beta chains follows, all from one sample in a study of identical twins. TCRdb re-derived calls from the 5' RACE reads in MiXCR, one entry per CDR3 protein. The repertoire consists of about 530,000 distinct CDR3 sequences, with around 20% occurring once and the leading ten covering 0.45% to 0.5%. A further study also used this sample, focusing on yellow fever vaccine responses in identical twins.

Input material: CD4+ T cells sorted from blood. Every receptor here comes from a woman aged 18-29 years in good health. The conserved cysteine and the conserved F or W are not part of the CDR3 here. Clone size, where shown, is once, few, many, or a class for clones that have expanded.

clone_size v_call cdr3_aa
few TRBV28 ASSLTRRSEAF
. TRBV29-1 SVEVVAGGGETQY
. TRBV5-1 ASSAGLAGLRDYEQY
. TRBV9 ASSAVQGNTEAF
few TRBV3-1 ASSVVTSGSYEQY
. TRBV5-1 ASSLAFGRDYEQY
few TRBV12-3/TRBV12-4 ASSPSDRKSYNEQF
few TRBV12-3/TRBV12-4 ASSFTSSVDTQY
. TRBV7-3 ASSAGLGGDEQF
. TRBV4-1 ASSQALTGPEQKLF
. TRBV2 ASSDVLALTNTGELF
. TRBV2 ASRPLANYNEQF
few TRBV11-3 ASSRRGTGGDTQY
few TRBV6-1 ASSPLAREETQY
. TRBV12-3/TRBV12-4 ASSLDARTIY
. TRBV3-1 ASSPLASGGASEQF
. TRBV19 ASSILNKYTGELF
. TRBV2 ASTWDISYEQY
. TRBV7-2 ASSLGTGLSYEQY
. TRBV5-1 ASSALTGGNSNEQF
. TRBV20-1 SAREGSEKLF
few TRBV20-1 SARVNPGLGNNEQF
few TRBV7-3 ASSLRATGLSDTQY
few TRBV7-3 ASSQGTNTGELF
few TRBV11-2 ASSPPGKRSSYNSPLH
few TRBV20-1 SARDLSLAGDTGELF
. TRBV10-3 AISDRTGVYGYT
. TRBV9 ASSVDKGGRRETQY
few TRBV6-1 ASSRTELNEKLF
few TRBV29-1 SVKGADTQY
. TRBV19 ASSITTDSTEAF
many TRBV7-2 ASSLFGSGEQY
few TRBV7-8 ASSLISDTQY
few TRBV12-3/TRBV12-4 ASSFAIDTQY
few TRBV28 ASSLGTQNTGELF
few TRBV6-1 ASSESTNARSF
few TRBV14 ASSRTGVGNTEAF
few TRBV5-1 ASSLDRGGFDEQF
few TRBV6-1 ASSKTGGLNEKLF
few TRBV7-2 ASSSNGIMNTEAF
. TRBV28 ASSLGYDYGYT
. TRBV6-2/TRBV6-3 ASRGVPYNEQF
. TRBV5-1 ASSFGGLEGFGTDTQY
. TRBV11-2 ASSPRMVAGGHSYNEQF
. TRBV19 ASSTTGLREQF
few TRBV6-1 ASRSGGLEGNTGELF
. TRBV2 ASSGQRKLF
. TRBV20-1 SAWEGEGRSYNEQF
. TRBV5-1 ASSFLTVGTSGRLTGELF